The entry below gives a single T cell receptor (beta chain) sequence along with its context. Its antigen remains unknown. This sample includes further DNA sequences coding for the same CDR3. This sample is part of a study of shared clonotypes between healthy human individuals. TCRdb's copy holds only in-frame clones and misses some; the assay was immunoSEQ multiplex PCR. Altogether under 2,000,000 clones are present, around 96% being singletons, with the ten largest covering 1.2%. The naive CD8 subset, CD45RO-negative cells positively selected for CCR7, excluded terminally differentiated effector memory CD45RA+ cells. Donors were healthy HIV-negative adults without recently reported acute infections or vaccinations. Every contributor of samples was a Caucasian grown-up residing in Nashville, Tennessee. Germline V gene data show CDR1 as SGHDT and CDR2 as YYEEEE. V was pared by 0 bases and J by 0 bases, with 7 bases between. CDR3 size: 14 residues.

Study outcomes and limitations: Researchers found naive subsets generally carried larger estimated richness than memory subsets. The generation probabilities recorded for non-shared clonotypes fell below those of clonotypes shared by all four donors.

This clonotype was obtained from a man in his late teens or twenties in good health. The sample consisted of naive CD8+ T cells sorted from blood. The V and J genes are TRBV5-6 and TRBJ2-7, with D perhaps matching TRBD2 (5 bases). The DNA of the CDR3 is TGTGCCAGCAGCTTGGCGGGGTCCTCCTACGAGCAGTACTTC. Protein: CASSLAGSSYEQYF.